This is a list of T cell receptor beta chains from one sample in a study of early T cells in non-severe SARS-CoV-2 infection. TCRdb reprocessed the 5' RACE reads via MiXCR and lists one record per CDR3 protein. The table lists 75,000 to 100,000 distinct CDR3 sequences, under 15% of them singletons. Sequencing input: whole blood. The receptor set was obtained from an adult who was a healthcare worker with PCR-confirmed SARS-CoV-2 infection or an uninfected control (not recorded which). Both conserved end residues are part of each CDR3. The D gene is left open where the match is weak. Expanded clones are given a class, and other clones once, few, many or no size at all.

V	J	D	size	DNA	CDR3
TRBV4-3	TRBJ2-3	TRBD2	many	TGCGCCAGCAGCCAAGAGGGGACTAGCGGGTGGAAGGATACGCAGTATTTT	CASSQEGTSGWKDTQYF
TRBV14	TRBJ2-6	.	.	TGTGCCAGCAGCCCCTCCCCGGGTCTCCTCGCCAACGTCCTGACTTTC	CASSPSPGLLANVLTF
TRBV20-1	TRBJ2-7	TRBD2	few	TGCAGTGCTAGAGACGGACTAGCGGGAGCTGGCGAGCAGTACTTC	CSARDGLAGAGEQYF
TRBV5-1	TRBJ2-7	TRBD2	many	TGCGCCAGCAGCTTAGCGGGAGGACCCTACGAGCAGTACTTC	CASSLAGGPYEQYF
TRBV7-8	TRBJ1-4	TRBD1	few	TGTGCCAGCGGGACAGGGGATGGAAAACTGTTTTTT	CASGTGDGKLFF
TRBV4-1	TRBJ2-3	TRBD2	few	TGCGCCAGCAGCCCTAGCGGGAGGGCCACAGATACGCAGTATTTT	CASSPSGRATDTQYF
TRBV5-1	TRBJ2-1	.	many	TGCGCCAGCAGACTCGAGGAGGGCTATGAGCAGTTCTTC	CASRLEEGYEQFF
TRBV7-9	TRBJ1-2	.	.	TGTGCCAGCAGCTTGGCAGGGAGCGACTATGGCTACACCTTC	CASSLAGSDYGYTF
TRBV24-1	TRBJ2-1	.	few	TGTGCCACCTCGGGCTCCCTCTCCTACAATGAGCAGTTCTTC	CATSGSLSYNEQFF
TRBV6-5	TRBJ2-3	TRBD2	.	TGTGCCAGCAGTGGGACTAGCGGGACGATAGATACGCAGTATTTT	CASSGTSGTIDTQYF
TRBV9	TRBJ2-3	.	few	TGTGCCAGCAGCGTCCGGACTGCCGCAGATACGCAGTATTTT	CASSVRTAADTQYF
TRBV10-3	TRBJ2-1	.	.	TGTGCCATCAGAACAGTCTCCTACAATGAGCAGTTCTTC	CAIRTVSYNEQFF
TRBV4-3	TRBJ2-3	.	few	TGCGCCAGCAGCCAAGAGTTACTCCGGGGAGGAGATACGCAGTATTTT	CASSQELLRGGDTQYF
TRBV6-6	TRBJ2-1	.	.	TGTGCCAGCAGTCATCGGGGGCTGGAGCAGTTCTTC	CASSHRGLEQFF
TRBV20-1	TRBJ2-1	TRBD2	few	TGCAGTGCTTTAACCGGGACTAGCGCTTCCTACAATGAGCAGTTCTTC	CSALTGTSASYNEQFF
TRBV18	TRBJ1-2	.	.	TGTGCCAGTCGGACGAACTCTTCAGGGGTATCCGGCTACACCTTC	CASRTNSSGVSGYTF
TRBV12-3/TRBV12-4	TRBJ2-1	.	.	TGTGCCAGCAGTTTCGGAGTAGTCGGTGGCGATGAGCAGTTCTTC	CASSFGVVGGDEQFF
TRBV7-3	TRBJ2-7	TRBD2	.	TGTGCCAGCAGTCCTACTAGCGGGGGAGACTACGAGCAGTACTTC	CASSPTSGGDYEQYF
TRBV27	TRBJ2-3	TRBD2	few	TGTGCCAGCAGTTTGGCCCGCGGGAGGTGGACAGATACGCAGTATTTT	CASSLARGRWTDTQYF
TRBV20-1	TRBJ1-5	.	many	TGCAGTGCCTTAGCCGGGACCAAGGAGGGGCAGCCCCAGCATTTT	CSALAGTKEGQPQHF
TRBV20-1	TRBJ2-7	.	few	TGCAGTGCAAGACCTTACTACAGCGACCAAAACGAGCAGTACTTC	CSARPYYSDQNEQYF
TRBV20-1	TRBJ2-7	TRBD1	many	TGCAGTGCTCGGATTCAGGGGGACTACGAGCAGTACTTC	CSARIQGDYEQYF
TRBV6-1	TRBJ2-3	.	many	TGTGCCAGTGAAGGGACCGTAATAACAGATACGCAGTATTTT	CASEGTVITDTQYF
TRBV7-6	TRBJ2-7	TRBD2	once	TGTGCCAGCAGCCCGGGACTAGCGGGAGCCGAGCAGTACTTC	CASSPGLAGAEQYF
TRBV25-1	TRBJ2-5	.	.	TGTGCCAGCAGTGAATTTTCGGCGGGAGAGACCCAGTACTTC	CASSEFSAGETQYF
TRBV20-1	TRBJ2-7	TRBD1	many	TGCAGTGCTAGGGGTATAGGACAGGGATTGAACGAGCAGTACTTC	CSARGIGQGLNEQYF
TRBV7-8	TRBJ2-3	TRBD1	many	TGTGCCAGCAGCCCAATACAGGGGATGGATACGCAGTATTTT	CASSPIQGMDTQYF
TRBV29-1	TRBJ2-1	TRBD1	.	TGCAGCGTTGTAAAGACAGGGAACAATGAGCAGTTCTTC	CSVVKTGNNEQFF
TRBV7-2	TRBJ1-2	.	.	TGTGCCAGCAGCTTAGGCAGGGACTATGGCTACACCTTC	CASSLGRDYGYTF
TRBV28	TRBJ1-2	.	.	TGTGCCAGCACCTTGGACAATAACTATGGCTACACCTTC	CASTLDNNYGYTF
TRBV7-8	TRBJ1-5	TRBD1	many	TGTGCCAGCAGCTTACCCGGGACAGGGGTTCAGCCCCAGCATTTT	CASSLPGTGVQPQHF
TRBV6-5	TRBJ1-5	.	few	TGTGCCAGCCGCCGACACAATAGCAATCAGCCCCAGCATTTT	CASRRHNSNQPQHF
TRBV4-1	TRBJ2-3	TRBD2	.	TGCGCCAGCAGCCAACCAGGACGGCTTGGGACTAGCGGGAGGGATACGCAGTATTTT	CASSQPGRLGTSGRDTQYF
TRBV30	TRBJ2-1	.	many	TGTGCCTGGAGCCCCGGGACTGAGCAGTTCTTC	CAWSPGTEQFF
TRBV6-2/TRBV6-3	TRBJ2-3	TRBD1	.	TGTGCCAGCAGTTACCCGGACAGGCCCCAGCTATCCACAGATACGCAGTATTTT	CASSYPDRPQLSTDTQYF
TRBV10-2	TRBJ1-4	.	.	TGCGCCAGCAGTCCCCGTTGGGATAATAATGAAAAACTGTTTTTT	CASSPRWDNNEKLFF
TRBV2	TRBJ2-4	.	many	TGTGCCAGCAGTTTCAGAGGGGAGGCTCAGTACTTC	CASSFRGEAQYF
TRBV11-3	TRBJ2-1	TRBD2	many	TGTGCCAGCAGCATGGGACTAGCGGAAGCAAATGAGCAGTTCTTC	CASSMGLAEANEQFF
TRBV5-4	TRBJ2-7	.	few	TGTGCCAGCAGCTTGGGGTCGGGTTCCTACGAGCAGTACTTC	CASSLGSGSYEQYF
TRBV4-1	TRBJ2-7	TRBD1	few	TGCGCCAGCAGCCAAGGCAGGGACAGGTACTTC	CASSQGRDRYF
TRBV12-2	TRBJ1-2	.	.	TGTGCAAGTCGCCGCGACGGGTCCGTCGGCTACACCTTC	CASRRDGSVGYTF
TRBV4-1	TRBJ2-5	.	.	TGCGCCAGCAGCCAATCCCCCCCCCTCGAGGAGACCCAGTACTTC	CASSQSPPLEETQYF
TRBV11-2	TRBJ2-7	.	few	TGTGCCCCCTACGAGCAGTACTTC	CAPYEQYF
TRBV7-8	TRBJ1-1	.	few	TGTGCCAGCAGCGGGGGACGGGGCAACACTGAAGCTTTCTTT	CASSGGRGNTEAFF
TRBV6-5	TRBJ1-2	.	few	TGTGCCAGCAGTCCAAGCCTTAACTATGGCTACACCTTC	CASSPSLNYGYTF
TRBV29-1	TRBJ2-3	.	few	TGCAGCGGGCGAGCGGGTTCGTATGGCACAGATACGCAGTATTTT	CSGRAGSYGTDTQYF
TRBV27	TRBJ2-1	TRBD1	many	TGTGCGACCGGGACAGGGGGAGGCAATGAGCAGTTCTTC	CATGTGGGNEQFF